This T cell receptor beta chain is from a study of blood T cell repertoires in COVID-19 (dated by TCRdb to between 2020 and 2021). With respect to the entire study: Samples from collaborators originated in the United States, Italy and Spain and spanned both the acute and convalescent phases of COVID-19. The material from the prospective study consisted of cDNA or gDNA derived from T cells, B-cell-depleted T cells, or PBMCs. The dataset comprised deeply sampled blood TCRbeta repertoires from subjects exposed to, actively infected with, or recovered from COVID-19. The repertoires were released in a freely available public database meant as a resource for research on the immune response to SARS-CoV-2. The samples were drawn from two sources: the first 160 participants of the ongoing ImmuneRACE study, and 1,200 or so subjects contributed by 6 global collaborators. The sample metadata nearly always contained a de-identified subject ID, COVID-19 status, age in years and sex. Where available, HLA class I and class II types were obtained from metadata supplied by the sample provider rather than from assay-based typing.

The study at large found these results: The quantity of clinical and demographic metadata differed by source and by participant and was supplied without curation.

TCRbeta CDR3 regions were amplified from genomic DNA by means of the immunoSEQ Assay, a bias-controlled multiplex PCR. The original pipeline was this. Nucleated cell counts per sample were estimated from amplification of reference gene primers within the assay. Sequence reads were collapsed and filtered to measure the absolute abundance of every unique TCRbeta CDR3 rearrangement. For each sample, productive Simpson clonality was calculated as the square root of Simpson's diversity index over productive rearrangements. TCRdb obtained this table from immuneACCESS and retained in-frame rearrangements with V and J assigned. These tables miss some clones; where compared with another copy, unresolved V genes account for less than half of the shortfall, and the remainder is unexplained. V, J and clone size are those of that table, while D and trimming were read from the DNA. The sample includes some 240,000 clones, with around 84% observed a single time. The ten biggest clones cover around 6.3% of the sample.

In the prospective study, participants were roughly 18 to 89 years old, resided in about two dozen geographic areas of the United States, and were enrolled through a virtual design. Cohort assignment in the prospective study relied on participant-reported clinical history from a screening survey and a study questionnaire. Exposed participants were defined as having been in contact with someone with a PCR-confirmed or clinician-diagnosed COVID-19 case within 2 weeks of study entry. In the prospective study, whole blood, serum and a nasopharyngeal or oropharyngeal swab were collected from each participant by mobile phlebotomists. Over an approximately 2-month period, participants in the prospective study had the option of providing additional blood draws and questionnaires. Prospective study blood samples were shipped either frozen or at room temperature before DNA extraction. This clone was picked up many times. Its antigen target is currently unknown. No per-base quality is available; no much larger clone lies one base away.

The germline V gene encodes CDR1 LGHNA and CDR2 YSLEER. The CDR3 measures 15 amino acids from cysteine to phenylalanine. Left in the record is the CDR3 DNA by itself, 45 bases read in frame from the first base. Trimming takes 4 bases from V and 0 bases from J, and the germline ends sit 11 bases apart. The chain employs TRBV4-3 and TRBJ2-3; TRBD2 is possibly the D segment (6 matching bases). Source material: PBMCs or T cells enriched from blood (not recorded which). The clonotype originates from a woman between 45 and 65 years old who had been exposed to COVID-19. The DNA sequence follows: TGCGCCAGCAGCCCGTCCGGGACTAGCACAGATACGCAGTATTTT. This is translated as CASSPSGTSTDTQYF.